The 23 T cell receptor beta chains below were found in one sample sequenced in a study of human T cells and chemical hapten exposure. Treatment defined: therapeutic diphenylcyclopropenone sensitization with weekly scalp DPC. The library labeled individual cDNA molecules by adding unique molecular identifiers to them. MiXCR was run by TCRdb on the reads, yielding one entry per CDR3 protein. The sample shows about 3,500 distinct CDR3 sequences, 45% to 55% of them seen only once. The starting material was whole blood, obtained before DPC sensitization or 2, 6, or about 24 weeks after (not recorded which). The receptors stem from an adult with alopecia areata. Some clones in this sample may be carry-over from other donors' samples. This table probably holds off-target reads from a library built for another chain.

The CDR3: CAIQTGRSVSYEQYF. The CDR3 bases are TGTGCCATCCAGACGGGGAGGTCGGTGTCCTACGAGCAGTACTTC. The chain couples TRBV10-3 to TRBJ2-7; D perhaps matches TRBD2 (6 bases). The germline gives CDR1 ENHRY, CDR2 SYGVKD. Trimming cost V 8 bases and J 1 base, with 18 bases left between them. CDR3 length: 15 residues.

This clonotype was found once. The genes are TRBV29-1 and TRBJ1-2; 8 nucleotides agree with TRBD1. The CDR3 length is 13 residues. In germline, CDR1 is SQVTM, CDR2 ANQGSEA. Trimming at V came to 5 bases and at J to 2 bases, leaving 4 bases not matched to a gene. The CDR3, as DNA: TGCAGCGTTAGCCGGACAGGGAACTATGGCTACACCTTC. Protein product: CSVSRTGNYGYTF.

The chain carries TRBV14 and TRBJ2-7, with 8 bases that match TRBD2. The CDR3 consists of 14 residues. Trimming removed 3 bases from V and 7 bases from J; junction bases left unmatched: 8. Germline V gene data show CDR1 as SGHDN and CDR2 as FVKESK. CDR3 protein: CASSHTTGGLEQYF. In nucleotides, the CDR3 is TGTGCCAGCAGCCACACTACGGGGGGGCTTGAGCAGTACTTC. Based on the CDR3 plus reference TRBV14 and TRBJ2-7, the full variable domain is EAGVTQFPSHSVIEKGQTVTLRCDPISGHDNLYWYRRVMGKEIKFLLHFVKESKQDESGMPNNRFLAERTGGTYSTLKVQPAELEDSGVYFCASSHTTGGLEQYFGPGTRLTVT.

The table lists this clonotype with a few counts. This rearrangement joins TRBV29-1 to TRBJ2-1; D unresolved. V lost 7 bases and J lost 4, with 8 bases in between. The CDR3 is made up of 11 amino acids. Germline CDR1 and CDR2: SQVTM and ANQGSEA. The DNA of the CDR3 is TGCAGCGGCCGATGGTACAATGAGCAGTTCTTC. This translates into CSGRWYNEQFF.

The chain combines TRBV4-2 with TRBJ2-7; TRBD1 agrees at 9 bases. The CDR3 runs to 14 residues. Looked up from germline, CDR1 is LGHNA and CDR2 is YNFKEQ. The V and J ends lost 4 bases and 3 bases, in that order; junction bases with no gene match: 4. The CDR3 is CASSPGQGLYEQYF. DNA for the CDR3: TGTGCCAGCAGCCCGGGACAGGGTCTCTACGAGCAGTACTTC.

CDR3 DNA: TGTGCCTGGAGTGCCCCGGGACAGGGGGCTTACGAGCAGTACTTC. Translation: CAWSAPGQGAYEQYF. The chain links TRBV30 to TRBJ2-7; 12 bases map to TRBD1. V dropped 1 base and J dropped 4; count of bases not matched to a gene: 5. The CDR3 extends over 15 amino acids. CDR1 is GTSNPN, CDR2 SVGIG, per germline (reference sequence).

This clonotype occurred a few times. This CDR3 is CASSKQGRGTDTQYF. The CDR3, as DNA: TGCGCCAGCAGTAAACAGGGACGTGGCACAGATACGCAGTATTTT. This chain links TRBV5-1 with TRBJ2-3; perhaps TRBD1 as D (6 bases). The CDR3 has 15 amino acids. Per the germline V gene, CDR1 is SGHRS and CDR2 is YFSETQ. Deletions cut 5 bases from V and 1 base from J, with 14 bases between.

This sequence joins TRBV10-3 and TRBJ2-1; possible D gene TRBD2, 5 bases. The germline CDR1 and CDR2 sequences are ENHRY and SYGVKD. CDR3 length equals 12 residues. V lost 6 bases and J 9 bases, leaving 12 bases between the germline ends. The DNA for the CDR3 is TGTGCCATCAGGGCCGGGGATCGTGAGCAGTTCTTC. Its protein is CAIRAGDREQFF.

There are a few counts of this clonotype. The V gene is TRBV12-3 or TRBV12-4, the J gene TRBJ2-2, with TRBD2 matching 7 bases. This CDR3 spans 13 amino acids. V trimming: 10 bases; J trimming: 5 bases; junction bases outside the gene matches: 7. CDR3 residues: CATLLGGTGELFF. CDR3 bases: TGTGCCACCCTGTTGGGGGGGACCGGGGAGCTGTTTTTT.

This clonotype has just a few counts. The genes are TRBV20-1 and TRBJ2-7, with 10 bases lining up with TRBD1. The V gene's germline CDR1 is DFQATT and CDR2 SNEGSKA (reference sequence). The CDR3 consists of 14 residues. Trimming removed 1 base from V and 4 bases from J; junction bases left unmatched: 4. The CDR3 is CSARGDRGRYEQYF. CDR3 coding DNA: TGCAGTGCTAGAGGCGACAGGGGGCGGTACGAGCAGTACTTC.

V and J are TRBV11-2 and TRBJ2-2, with TRBD2 as a possible D gene (6 bases). The germline V gene encodes CDR1 SGHAT and CDR2 FQNNGV. V lost 9 bases and J 4 bases, leaving 24 bases between the germline ends. CDR3 length: 17 residues. Here the CDR3 reads CASGSPGVPNATGELFF. The DNA for the CDR3 is TGTGCCAGTGGGAGTCCGGGGGTCCCCAACGCCACCGGGGAGCTGTTTTTT. Full variable domain (rest looked up from reference TRBV11-2 and TRBJ2-2): EAGVAQSPRYKIIEKRQSVAFWCNPISGHATLYWYQQILGQGPKLLIQFQNNGVVDDSQLPKDRFSAERLKGVDSTLKIQPAKLEDSAVYLCASGSPGVPNATGELFFGEGSRLTVL.

CDR3 nucleotide sequence: TGTGCCAGCAGCCAAGATCGACGGGGCTACACCTTC. It yields the protein CASSQDRRGYTF. The chain is built from TRBV3-1 and TRBJ1-2, with no clear D. This CDR3 comprises 12 residues. V was clipped by 0 bases and J by 8 bases, with 7 bases between them. Germline lookup yields CDR1 LGHDT and CDR2 YNNKEL (reference sequence).

CDR3 protein: CSVTGDPYEQYF. Here the CDR3 DNA reads TGCAGCGTGACAGGGGACCCCTACGAGCAGTACTTC. The chain joins TRBV29-1 to TRBJ2-7; 8 bases fit TRBD1. Germline trimming cut 6 bases from V and 2 bases from J; bases unmatched to any gene: 3. This CDR3 contains 12 residues. Per the germline V gene, CDR1 is SQVTM and CDR2 is ANQGSEA.

This clonotype was observed a handful of times. V gene TRBV4-1 combines with J gene TRBJ2-1; no firm D call. The V end lost 2 bases, the J end lost 0 bases, and 11 bases lay between the germline ends. CDR1 is MGHRA and CDR2 is YSYEKL in the germline V gene. This CDR3 comprises 16 residues. The CDR3 is CASSQTTASSYNEQFF. In nucleotides, the CDR3 is TGCGCCAGCAGCCAAACTACTGCTAGCTCCTACAATGAGCAGTTCTTC.

The rearrangement uses TRBV6-6 and TRBJ2-1; TRBD1 matches 7 bases. The CDR3 sequence is 19 residues long. The ends lost 2 bases at V and 0 bases at J; junction bases unmatched: 13. The germline V gene encodes CDR1 MNHNY and CDR2 SVGAGI (reference sequence). As DNA, the CDR3 is TGTGCCAGCAGTTACACTAAGGGGACAGCAAAAAGCTCCTACAATGAGCAGTTCTTC. Translated: CASSYTKGTAKSSYNEQFF.

J is TRBJ2-3 and V is TRBV7-9; D remains ambiguous. Trimming cost V 3 bases and J 0 bases, with 4 bases left between them. The CDR3 length is 13 residues. Germline lookup yields CDR1 SEHNR and CDR2 FQNEAQ (reference sequence). CDR3 residues: CASSFGSTDTQYF. The DNA of the CDR3 is TGTGCCAGCAGCTTTGGAAGCACAGATACGCAGTATTTT. The full variable domain, its missing parts supplied by reference TRBV7-9 and TRBJ2-3, is DTGVSQNPRHKITKRGQNVTFRCDPISEHNRLYWYRQTLGQGPEFLTYFQNEAQLEKSRLLSDRFSAERPKGSFSTLEIQRTEQGDSAMYLCASSFGSTDTQYFGPGTRLTVL.

The J gene is TRBJ2-1, the V gene TRBV25-1; 7 nucleotides line up with TRBD1. Germline V lookup: CDR1 MGHDK, CDR2 SYGVNS. The length of the CDR3 is 15 residues. V shed 4 bases, J shed 7 bases, and the junction held 10 bases outside the gene matches. CDR3 amino acids: CASSAPGQIGNEQFF. CDR3 nucleotides: TGTGCCAGCAGTGCTCCGGGACAGATAGGTAATGAGCAGTTCTTC.

This clonotype was seen a few times. The chain recombines TRBV14 with TRBJ2-5, with 12 nucleotides matching TRBD2. Looked up from germline, CDR1 is SGHDN and CDR2 is FVKESK. CDR3 length: 13 amino acids. The V and J ends lost 1 base and 10 bases, in that order; junction bases with no gene match: 1. CDR3 in DNA: TGTGCCAGCAGCCAAGGGACTAGCGGGGACCAGTACTTC. It translates to CASSQGTSGDQYF.

The chain combines TRBV28 with TRBJ2-3; 8 bases are shared with TRBD2. The V and J ends lost 4 bases and 5 bases, in that order; junction bases with no gene match: 5. The CDR3 totals 14 residues. The germline V gene encodes CDR1 MDHEN and CDR2 SYDVKM. CDR3 sequence reads: CASSWGTSVDTQYF. Written as DNA, the CDR3 is TGTGCCAGCAGTTGGGGGACTAGTGTAGATACGCAGTATTTT.

This clonotype was counted only a few times. This chain uses TRBV29-1 with TRBJ2-3; D call uncertain. CDR3 size: 14 residues. V lost 2 bases and J lost 2, with 11 bases in between. Germline V lookup: CDR1 SQVTM, CDR2 ANQGSEA. This CDR3 is CSVELRPLTDTQYF. CDR3 DNA: TGCAGCGTTGAACTGCGGCCCCTCACAGATACGCAGTATTTT.

The V and J genes are TRBV7-9 and TRBJ2-1; D remains unclear. Germline CDR1 reads SEHNR; CDR2 reads FQNEAQ (reference sequence). V was cut by 1 base and J by 9 bases, with 10 bases left in between. This CDR3 has 13 amino acids. The CDR3 spells CASSLGRVGEQFF. The CDR3 DNA reads TGTGCCAGCAGCTTAGGACGAGTAGGTGAGCAGTTCTTC.

This rearrangement joins TRBV4-1 to TRBJ1-5; D is possibly TRBD1 (5 bases). V was cut by 3 bases and J by 9 bases, with 15 bases left in between. Germline values: CDR1 MGHRA, CDR2 YSYEKL. This CDR3 has 14 amino acids. The CDR3 here is CASSQTGRGGPQHF. CDR3 nucleotides: TGCGCCAGCAGCCAGACCGGGCGCGGGGGGCCCCAGCATTTT.

This rearrangement joins TRBV29-1 to TRBJ2-1, with D perhaps matching TRBD1 (5 bases). The germline gives CDR1 SQVTM, CDR2 ANQGSEA. The CDR3 spans 16 residues. Trimming took off 3 bases at V and 1 base at J, with 16 bases between the two ends. The CDR3 nucleotides read TGCAGCGTTGATGGTATTGGGGCCGAATCCTACAATGAGCAGTTCTTC. The encoded protein is CSVDGIGAESYNEQFF.